The sequence of this TCR beta chain was determined in a study of blood T cell repertoires in COVID-19 (dated by TCRdb to about 2020). In the study overall: Samples covering the acute and convalescent phases of COVID-19 were provided by collaborators in the United States, Italy and Spain. The material from the prospective study consisted of cDNA or gDNA derived from T cells, B-cell-depleted T cells, or PBMCs. Deeply sampled blood TCRbeta repertoires from subjects exposed to, actively infected with, or recovered from COVID-19 were included in the dataset. The repertoires were released in a freely available public database intended as a resource for research on the immune response to SARS-CoV-2. Samples were obtained from the ongoing ImmuneRACE study (first 160 participants) and from approximately 1,200 subjects provided by 6 global collaborators. Sample metadata almost always included a de-identified subject ID, COVID-19 status, age in years and sex. Where available, HLA class I and class II types were taken from metadata supplied by the sample provider and were not determined by assay-based typing.

V trim: 1 base; J trim: 0 bases; unmatched bases: 8. According to the germline V gene (reference sequence), CDR1 reads MNHEY and CDR2 reads SMNVEV. The CDR3 numbers 18 residues from cysteine through phenylalanine. The sequence is cut down to CDR3 DNA, 54 bases in frame from base 1. In Seattle, one collaborating source enrolled patients while the infection was active and tracked those patients longitudinally over the course of disease. The collaborating institutions used their own protocols to collect whole blood in K2EDTA tubes. For TCRbeta analysis, collaborators shipped samples as frozen whole blood, isolated PBMCs, or DNA extracted from either of those sample types. To note about this clone: Its specific antigen is unknown. One base away there is no much larger clone; base qualities are not given.

What the study reported, not specific to this receptor: The quantity of clinical and demographic metadata differed by source and by participant and was supplied without curation.

The immunoSEQ Assay, a bias-controlled multiplex PCR, was used to amplify TCRbeta CDR3 regions from genomic DNA. In the source study's methods: Nucleated cell counts per sample were estimated from amplification of reference gene primers within the assay. To quantify the absolute abundance of each unique TCRbeta CDR3 rearrangement, sequence reads were collapsed and filtered. Productive Simpson clonality was computed per sample as the square root of Simpson's diversity index over productive rearrangements. What TCRdb holds here is the immuneACCESS table cut down to in-frame rearrangements. Part of the clones is not present; checked against another copy, under half of the missing clones reflect an unresolved V gene, and the others are unexplained. V, J and clone size derive from that table, while D and trimming were established from the DNA sequence. The sample yields 150,000 to 200,000 clones; around four fifths were counted once. The ten largest clonotypes hold about 7% of the sample.

The sample consisted of peripheral blood. This TCR derives from a woman aged 40 to 50 with COVID-19, enrolled during active disease. Recombination joined TRBV27 with TRBJ2-2, with TRBD1 identical over 7 junction bases. The nucleotide sequence is TGTGCCAGCAGTTTATTTGGACAGGTGACCGCGAACACCGGGGAGCTGTTTTTT. The translation is CASSLFGQVTANTGELFF.